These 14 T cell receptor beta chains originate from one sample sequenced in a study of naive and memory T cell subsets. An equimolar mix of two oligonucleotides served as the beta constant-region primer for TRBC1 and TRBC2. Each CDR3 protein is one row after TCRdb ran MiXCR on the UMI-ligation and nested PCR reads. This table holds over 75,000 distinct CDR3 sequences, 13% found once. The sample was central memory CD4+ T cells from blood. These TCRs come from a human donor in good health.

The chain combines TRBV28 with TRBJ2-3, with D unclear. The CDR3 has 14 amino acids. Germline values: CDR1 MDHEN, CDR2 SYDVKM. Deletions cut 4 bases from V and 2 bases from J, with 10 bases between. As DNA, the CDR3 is TGTGCCAGCAGTTCCCCGAGGTACACAGATACGCAGTATTTT. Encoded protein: CASSSPRYTDTQYF.

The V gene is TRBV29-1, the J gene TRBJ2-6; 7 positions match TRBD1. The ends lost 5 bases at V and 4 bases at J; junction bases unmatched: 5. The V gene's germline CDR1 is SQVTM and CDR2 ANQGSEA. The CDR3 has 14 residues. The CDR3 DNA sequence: TGCAGCGTTACTACAGGGGTGGGGGCCAACGTCCTGACTTTC. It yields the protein CSVTTGVGANVLTF.

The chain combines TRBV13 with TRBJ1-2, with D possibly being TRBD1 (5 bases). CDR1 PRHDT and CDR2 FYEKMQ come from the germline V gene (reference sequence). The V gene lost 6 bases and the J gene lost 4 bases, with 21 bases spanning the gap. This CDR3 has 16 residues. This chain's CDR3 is CASRPYYPDTTYGYTF. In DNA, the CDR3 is TGTGCCAGCAGACCATATTATCCGGACACCACCTATGGCTACACCTTC.

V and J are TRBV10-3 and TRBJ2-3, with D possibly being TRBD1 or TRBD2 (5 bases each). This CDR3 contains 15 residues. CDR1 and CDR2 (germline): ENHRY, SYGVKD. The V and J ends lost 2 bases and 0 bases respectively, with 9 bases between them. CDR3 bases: TGTGCCATCAGTGAGGGGGACGGGAGCACAGATACGCAGTATTTT. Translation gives CAISEGDGSTDTQYF.

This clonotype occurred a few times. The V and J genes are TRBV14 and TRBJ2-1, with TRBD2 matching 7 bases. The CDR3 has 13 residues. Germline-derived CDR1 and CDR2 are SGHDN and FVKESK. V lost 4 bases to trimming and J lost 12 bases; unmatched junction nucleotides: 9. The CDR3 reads CASSPRTSLGQFF. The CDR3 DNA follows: TGTGCCAGCAGCCCCAGGACTAGTTTGGGGCAGTTCTTC.

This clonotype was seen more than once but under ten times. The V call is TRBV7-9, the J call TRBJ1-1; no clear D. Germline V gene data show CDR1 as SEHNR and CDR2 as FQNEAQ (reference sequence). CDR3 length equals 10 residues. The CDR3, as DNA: TGTTGTTCGGGCGACACTGAAGCTTTCTTT. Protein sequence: CCSGDTEAFF.

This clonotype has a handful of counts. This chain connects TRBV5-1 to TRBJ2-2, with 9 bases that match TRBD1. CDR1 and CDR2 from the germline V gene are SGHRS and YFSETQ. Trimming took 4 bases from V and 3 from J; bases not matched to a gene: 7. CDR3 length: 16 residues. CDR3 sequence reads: CASSPGTGWDTGELFF. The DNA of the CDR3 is TGCGCCAGCAGCCCCGGGACAGGGTGGGACACCGGGGAGCTGTTTTTT.

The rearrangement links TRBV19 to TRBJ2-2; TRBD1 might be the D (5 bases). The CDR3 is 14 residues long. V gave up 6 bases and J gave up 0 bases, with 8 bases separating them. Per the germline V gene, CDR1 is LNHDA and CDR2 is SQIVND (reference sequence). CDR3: CASRWGPNTGELFF. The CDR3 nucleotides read TGTGCCAGTAGGTGGGGCCCGAACACCGGGGAGCTGTTTTTT.

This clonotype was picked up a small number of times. Here the CDR3 reads CASSVGQGNTEAFF. In DNA, the CDR3 is TGTGCCAGCAGCGTTGGACAGGGGAACACTGAAGCTTTCTTT. This chain uses TRBV7-2 with TRBJ1-1, with TRBD1 identical over 8 bases. Germline-derived CDR1 and CDR2 are SGHTA and FQGNSA. The CDR3 spans 14 residues. V lost 5 bases, J lost 1 base, and 3 bases stayed unmatched.

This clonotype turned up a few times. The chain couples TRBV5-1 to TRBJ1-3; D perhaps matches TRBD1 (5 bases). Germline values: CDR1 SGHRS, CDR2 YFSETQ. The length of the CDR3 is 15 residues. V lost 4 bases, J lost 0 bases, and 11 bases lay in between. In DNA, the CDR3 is TGCGCCAGCAGCGGGGGACGGTCCTCTGGAAACACCATATATTTT. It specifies CASSGGRSSGNTIYF.

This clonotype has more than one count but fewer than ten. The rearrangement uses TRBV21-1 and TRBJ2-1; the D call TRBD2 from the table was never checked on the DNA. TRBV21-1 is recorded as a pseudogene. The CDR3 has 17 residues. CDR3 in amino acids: CASSPYPGTSGINEQFF. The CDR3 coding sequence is TGTGCCAGCAGTCCGTATCCCGGGACTAGCGGCATTAATGAGCAGTTCTTC.

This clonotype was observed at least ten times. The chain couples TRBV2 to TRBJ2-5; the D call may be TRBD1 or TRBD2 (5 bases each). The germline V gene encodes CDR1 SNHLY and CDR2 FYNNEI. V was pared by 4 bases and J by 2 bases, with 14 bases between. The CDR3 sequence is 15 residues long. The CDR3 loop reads CASSGESGYQETQYF. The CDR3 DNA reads TGTGCCAGCAGTGGGGAGTCAGGGTATCAAGAGACCCAGTACTTC.

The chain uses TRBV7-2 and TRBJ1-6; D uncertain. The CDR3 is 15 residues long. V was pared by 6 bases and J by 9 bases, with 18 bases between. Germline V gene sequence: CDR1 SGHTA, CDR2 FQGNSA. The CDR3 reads CASSYQLARGSPLHF. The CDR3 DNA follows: TGTGCCAGCAGTTACCAGTTGGCGAGAGGTTCACCCCTCCACTTT.

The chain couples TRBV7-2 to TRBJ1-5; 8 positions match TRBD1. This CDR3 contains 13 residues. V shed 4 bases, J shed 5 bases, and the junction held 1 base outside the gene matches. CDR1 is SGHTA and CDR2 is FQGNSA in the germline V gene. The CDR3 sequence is CASSSGQDQPQHF. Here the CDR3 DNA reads TGTGCCAGCAGCTCGGGACAGGATCAGCCCCAGCATTTT.